This T cell receptor (beta chain) was obtained from a study of blood T cell repertoires in COVID-19. Study information: Whether acute or convalescent, the COVID-19 samples came from the United States, Italy and Spain. The analysed material was cDNA or gDNA that came from T cells, B-cell-depleted T cells, or PBMCs.

The CDR3 runs 15 residues. V was trimmed by 1 base and J by 1 base, leaving 12 bases between them. CDR1 and CDR2 from the germline V gene are SGHTS and YDEGEE. Followed over time, Seattle patients had been enrolled while infection was active. The table came from immunoSEQ multiplex PCR; TCRdb's copy has only in-frame clones and leaves some out. The data contain 200,000 to 300,000 clones, more than 85% of them singletons. Sequencing was done on a sample of peripheral blood. The origin of this receptor is an older woman with COVID-19, enrolled during active disease. The chain has TRBV5-8 and TRBJ2-7, with TRBD2 as a possible D gene (6 bases). CDR3 region: CASSLYPEGSYEQYF. Written as DNA, the CDR3 is TGTGCCAGCAGCTTGTACCCGGAGGGATCCTACGAGCAGTACTTC.